The source of this T cell receptor (beta chain) is a study of cytomegalovirus exposure and HLA in healthy donors. The study, taken as a whole, reports: Serostatus for CMV was the only available immune exposure information. Several top significant clusters appeared, in a later analysis, to be linked to common viral pathogens.

PCR involved 60 Vbeta and 13 Jbeta primers. Assay used: immunoSEQ multiplex PCR; TCRdb lists only in-frame clones, some missing. This table holds 100,000 to 150,000 clones, around 83% found once. CDR3 length: 16 residues. Trimming at V came to 5 bases and at J to 12 bases, leaving 19 bases not matched to a gene. Germline CDR1 is SNHLY and CDR2 is FYNNEI. As regards this clone: Its antigen is undetermined.

Sequencing was performed on PBMCs. V and J are TRBV2 and TRBJ1-1; 9 bases align to TRBD1. The clonotype originates from a man in his fifties or sixties in good health and CMV-seronegative. This chain's CDR3 is CASSLTITGGARWSFF. The DNA of the CDR3 is TGTGCCAGCAGTCTAACGATAACAGGGGGCGCGAGGTGGTCTTTCTTT.